The T cell receptor (beta chain) described here comes from a study of CD8+ T cells in alopecia areata. Study at large: For the treated group, dosing was oral tofacitinib at 5 to 10 mg twice daily.

Sequencing relied on a cDNA template that was reverse transcribed from extracted RNA. Produced via immunoSEQ multiplex PCR; TCRdb's table is partial and in-frame only. The table includes 150,000 or so clones, less than 75% detected once. The CDR3 runs to 14 residues. Looked up from germline, CDR1 is MGHDK and CDR2 is SYGVNS. The ends were cut back, 1 base at V and 7 bases at J, with 13 bases in the middle. The chain carries TRBV25-1 and TRBJ1-2, with TRBD1 as a possible D gene (6 bases). The source is a human donor with alopecia areata. Specimen: CD8+ T cells sorted from blood, collected at week 0. The CDR3 loop reads CASSEFSRGSGYTF. The DNA for the CDR3 is TGTGCCAGCAGTGAATTCTCCAGGGGAAGTGGCTACACCTTC.